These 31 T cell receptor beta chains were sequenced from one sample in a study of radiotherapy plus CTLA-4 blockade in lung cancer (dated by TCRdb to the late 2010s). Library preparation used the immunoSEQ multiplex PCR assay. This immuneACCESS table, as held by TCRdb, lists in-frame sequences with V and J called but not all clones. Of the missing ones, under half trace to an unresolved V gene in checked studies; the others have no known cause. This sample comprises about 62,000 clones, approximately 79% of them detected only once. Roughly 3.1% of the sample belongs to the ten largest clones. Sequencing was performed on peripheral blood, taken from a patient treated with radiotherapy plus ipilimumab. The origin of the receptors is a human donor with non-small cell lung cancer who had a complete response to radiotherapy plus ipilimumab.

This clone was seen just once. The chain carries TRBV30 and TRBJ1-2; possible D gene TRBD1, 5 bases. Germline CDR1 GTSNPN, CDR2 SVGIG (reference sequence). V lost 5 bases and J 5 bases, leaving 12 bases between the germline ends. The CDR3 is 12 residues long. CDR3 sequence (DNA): TGTGCCTGGCGGGGGGATAGGTATGGCTACACCTTC. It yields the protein CAWRGDRYGYTF.

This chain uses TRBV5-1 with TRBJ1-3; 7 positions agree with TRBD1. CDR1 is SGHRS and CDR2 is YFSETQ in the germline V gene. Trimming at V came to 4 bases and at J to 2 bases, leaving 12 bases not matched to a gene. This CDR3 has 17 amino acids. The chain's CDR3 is CASSLTGTVGTGNTIYF. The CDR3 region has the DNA TGCGCCAGCAGCCTTACCGGGACAGTGGGGACTGGAAACACCATATATTTT.

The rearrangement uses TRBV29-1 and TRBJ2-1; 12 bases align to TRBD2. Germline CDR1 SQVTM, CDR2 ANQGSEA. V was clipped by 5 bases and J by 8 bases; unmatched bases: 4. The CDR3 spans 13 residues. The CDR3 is CSVLAGGPDEQFF. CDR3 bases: TGCAGCGTTCTAGCGGGAGGGCCTGATGAGCAGTTCTTC.

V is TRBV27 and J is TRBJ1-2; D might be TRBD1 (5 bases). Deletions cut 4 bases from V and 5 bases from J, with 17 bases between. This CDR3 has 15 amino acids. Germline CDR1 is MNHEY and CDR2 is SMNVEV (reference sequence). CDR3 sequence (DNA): TGTGCCAGCAGTTCGGCGGGGGGGGAACTATATGGCTACACCTTC. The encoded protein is CASSSAGGELYGYTF.

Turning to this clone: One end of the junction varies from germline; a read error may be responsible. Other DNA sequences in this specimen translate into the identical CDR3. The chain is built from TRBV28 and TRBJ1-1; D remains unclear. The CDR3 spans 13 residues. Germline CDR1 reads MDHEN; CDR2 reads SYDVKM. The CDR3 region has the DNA TGTGCCAGCAGTCCCAATACGGAGACTGAGGCTTTCTTT. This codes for CASSPNTETEAFF.

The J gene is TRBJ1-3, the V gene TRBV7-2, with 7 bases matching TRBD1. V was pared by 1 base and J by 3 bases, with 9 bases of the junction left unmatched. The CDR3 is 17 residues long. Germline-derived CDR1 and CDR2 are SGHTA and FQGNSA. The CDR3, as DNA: TGTGCCAGCAGCTTAGGACCAACAGGGGCCGTTGGAAACACCATATATTTT. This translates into CASSLGPTGAVGNTIYF.

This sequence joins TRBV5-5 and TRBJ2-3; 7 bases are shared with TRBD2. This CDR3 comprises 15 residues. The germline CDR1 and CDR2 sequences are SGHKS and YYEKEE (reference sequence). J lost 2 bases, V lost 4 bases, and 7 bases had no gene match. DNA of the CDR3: TGTGCCAGCAGCCCAAGGACTAGTCCCACAGATACGCAGTATTTT. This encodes CASSPRTSPTDTQYF.

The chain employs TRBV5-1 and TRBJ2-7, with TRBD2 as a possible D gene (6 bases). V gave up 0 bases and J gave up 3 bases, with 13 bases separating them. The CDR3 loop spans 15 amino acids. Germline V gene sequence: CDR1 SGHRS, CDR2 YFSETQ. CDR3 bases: TGCGCCAGCAGCTTGGCCGCTGGGAGGAGCTACGAGCAGTACTTC. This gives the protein CASSLAAGRSYEQYF.

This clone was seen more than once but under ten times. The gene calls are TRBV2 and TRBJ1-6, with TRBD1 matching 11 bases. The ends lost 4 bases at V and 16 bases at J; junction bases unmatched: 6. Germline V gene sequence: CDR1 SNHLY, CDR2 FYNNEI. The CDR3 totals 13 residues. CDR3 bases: TGTGCCAGCAGTGGGGACAGGGGGGATCCTCTCCACTTT. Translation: CASSGDRGDPLHF.

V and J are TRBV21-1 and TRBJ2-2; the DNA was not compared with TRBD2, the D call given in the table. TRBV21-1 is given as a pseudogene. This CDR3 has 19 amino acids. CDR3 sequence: CASSSRHRLSGANTGELFF. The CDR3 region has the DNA TGTGCCAGCAGCTCCCGTCACCGCCTCAGCGGAGCGAACACCGGGGAGCTGTTTTTT.

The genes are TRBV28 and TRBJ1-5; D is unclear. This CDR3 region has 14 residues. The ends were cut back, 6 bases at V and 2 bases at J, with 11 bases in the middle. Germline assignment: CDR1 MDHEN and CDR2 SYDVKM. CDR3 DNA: TGTGCCAGCAGCCTACCCCAGGGCAATCAGCCCCAGCATTTT. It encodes CASSLPQGNQPQHF. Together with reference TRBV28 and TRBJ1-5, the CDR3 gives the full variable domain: DVKVTQSSRYLVKRTGEKVFLECVQDMDHENMFWYRQDPGLGLRLIYFSYDVKMKEKGDIPEGYSVSREKKERFSLILESASTNQTSMYLCASSLPQGNQPQHFGDGTRLSIL.

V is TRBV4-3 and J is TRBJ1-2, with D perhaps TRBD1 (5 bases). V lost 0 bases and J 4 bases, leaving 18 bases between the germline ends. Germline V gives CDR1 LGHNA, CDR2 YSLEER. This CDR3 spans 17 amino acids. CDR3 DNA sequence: TGCGCCAGCAGCCAAGATGCGCCTGGCAGGGCCGTCTATGGCTACACCTTC. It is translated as CASSQDAPGRAVYGYTF.

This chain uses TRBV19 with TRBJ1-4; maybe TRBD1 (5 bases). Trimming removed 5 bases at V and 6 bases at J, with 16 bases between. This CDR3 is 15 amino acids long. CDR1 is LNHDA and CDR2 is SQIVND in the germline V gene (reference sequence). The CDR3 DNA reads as TGTGCCAGTAGTTCCTCCGGGGGAGACTATGAAAAACTGTTTTTT. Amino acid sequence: CASSSSGGDYEKLFF.

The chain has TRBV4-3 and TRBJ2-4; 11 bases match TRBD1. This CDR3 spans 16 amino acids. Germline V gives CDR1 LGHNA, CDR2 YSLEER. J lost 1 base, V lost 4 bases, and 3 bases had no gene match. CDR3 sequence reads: CASSLRDRGAKNIQYF. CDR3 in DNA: TGCGCCAGCAGCCTCAGGGACAGGGGGGCCAAAAACATTCAGTACTTC.

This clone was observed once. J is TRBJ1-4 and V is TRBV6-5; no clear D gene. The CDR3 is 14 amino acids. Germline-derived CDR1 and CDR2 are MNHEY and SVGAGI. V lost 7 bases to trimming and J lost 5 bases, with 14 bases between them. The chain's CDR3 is CASMSVGRNEKLFF. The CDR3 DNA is TGTGCCAGCATGAGCGTGGGGAGGAATGAAAAACTGTTTTTT.

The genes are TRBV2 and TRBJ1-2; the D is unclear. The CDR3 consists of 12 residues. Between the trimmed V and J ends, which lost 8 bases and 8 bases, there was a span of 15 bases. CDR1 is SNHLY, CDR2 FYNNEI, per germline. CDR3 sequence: CASSPGGRGYTF. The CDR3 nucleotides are TGTGCCAGCTCCCCGGGAGGGCGCGGCTACACCTTC.

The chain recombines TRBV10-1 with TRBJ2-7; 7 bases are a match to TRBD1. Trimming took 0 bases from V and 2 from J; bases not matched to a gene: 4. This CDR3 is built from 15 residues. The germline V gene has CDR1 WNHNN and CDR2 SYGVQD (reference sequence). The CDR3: CASSESEGQAYEQYF. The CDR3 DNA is TGCGCCAGCAGTGAGTCGGAAGGACAGGCCTACGAGCAGTACTTC.

The CDR3 DNA follows: TGCAGCGTTCTAGGTGGAACCAATCAGCCCCAGCATTTT. This codes for CSVLGGTNQPQHF. The chain is built from TRBV29-1 and TRBJ1-5; D uncertain. Trimming stripped 5 bases from V and 3 bases from J, with 11 bases between. Germline CDR1 is SQVTM and CDR2 is ANQGSEA. The CDR3 contains 13 residues.

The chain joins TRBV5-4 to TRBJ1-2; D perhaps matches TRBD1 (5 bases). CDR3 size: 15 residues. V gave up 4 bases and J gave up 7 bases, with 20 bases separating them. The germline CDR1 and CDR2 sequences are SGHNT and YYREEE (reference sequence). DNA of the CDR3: TGTGCCAGCAGCGGATTTACCAGGGATTGGAGTGGCTACACCTTC. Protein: CASSGFTRDWSGYTF. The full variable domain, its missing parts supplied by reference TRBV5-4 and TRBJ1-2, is ETGVTQSPTHLIKTRGQQVTLRCSSQSGHNTVSWYQQALGQGPQFIFQYYREEENGRGNFPPRFSGLQFPNYSSELNVNALELDDSALYLCASSGFTRDWSGYTFGSGTRLTVV.

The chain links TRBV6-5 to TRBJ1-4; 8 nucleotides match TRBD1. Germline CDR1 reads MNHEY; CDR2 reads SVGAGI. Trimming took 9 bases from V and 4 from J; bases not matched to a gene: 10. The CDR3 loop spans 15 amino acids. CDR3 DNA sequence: TGTGCCAGTTCCGAAGGGACAGGCCTTAATGAAAAACTGTTTTTT. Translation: CASSEGTGLNEKLFF.

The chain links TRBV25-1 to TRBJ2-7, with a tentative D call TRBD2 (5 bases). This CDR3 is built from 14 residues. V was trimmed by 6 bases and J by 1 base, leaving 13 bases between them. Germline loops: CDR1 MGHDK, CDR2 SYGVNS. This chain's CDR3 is CASSEGFGSYEQYF. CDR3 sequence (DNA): TGTGCCAGCAGCGAGGGATTCGGTTCCTACGAGCAGTACTTC.

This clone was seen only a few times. In DNA form, the CDR3 reads TGTGCCAGCAGCCGGACTAGCGGGCTCACCACGGAGCAGTTCTTC. It specifies CASSRTSGLTTEQFF. This chain links TRBV7-6 with TRBJ2-1, with 11 bases lining up with TRBD2. The germline gives CDR1 SGHVS, CDR2 FNYEAQ. The CDR3 covers 15 residues. The V and J ends lost 5 bases and 10 bases, in that order; junction bases with no gene match: 10.

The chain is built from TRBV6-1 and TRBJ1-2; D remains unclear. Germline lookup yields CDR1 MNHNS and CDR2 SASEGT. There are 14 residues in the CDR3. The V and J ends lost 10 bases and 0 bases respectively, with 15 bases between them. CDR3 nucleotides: TGTGCCACCTACACGGAGCAGACTAACTATGGCTACACCTTC. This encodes CATYTEQTNYGYTF.

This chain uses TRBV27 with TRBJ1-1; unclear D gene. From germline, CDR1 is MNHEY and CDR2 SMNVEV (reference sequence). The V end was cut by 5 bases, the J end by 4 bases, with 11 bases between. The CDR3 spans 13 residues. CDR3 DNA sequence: TGTGCCAGCAGTGAGGGTGGGCCCACTGAAGCTTTCTTT. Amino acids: CASSEGGPTEAFF.

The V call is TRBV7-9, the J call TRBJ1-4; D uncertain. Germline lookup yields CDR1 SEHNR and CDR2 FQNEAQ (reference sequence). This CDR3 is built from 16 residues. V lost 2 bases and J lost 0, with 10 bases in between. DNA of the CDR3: TGTGCCAGCAGCTTACGGGTTGCGGCAACTAATGAAAAACTGTTTTTT. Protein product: CASSLRVAATNEKLFF.

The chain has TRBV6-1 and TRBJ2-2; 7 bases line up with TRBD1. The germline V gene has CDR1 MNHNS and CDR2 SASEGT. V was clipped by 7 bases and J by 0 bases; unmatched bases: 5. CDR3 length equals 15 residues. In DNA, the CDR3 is TGTGCCAGCACCTGGGGACAGCCGAACACCGGGGAGCTGTTTTTT. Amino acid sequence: CASTWGQPNTGELFF.

The CDR3 DNA sequence: TGCGCCAGCAGTGAGCGTCCGGCGGGGATGGGGTCTGAAGCTTTCTTT. This translates into CASSERPAGMGSEAFF. V and J are TRBV10-2 and TRBJ1-1; no reliable D call. Germline V gives CDR1 WSHSY, CDR2 SAAADI. CDR3 length: 16 amino acids. Trimming took 2 bases from V and 6 from J, leaving 19 bases between them.

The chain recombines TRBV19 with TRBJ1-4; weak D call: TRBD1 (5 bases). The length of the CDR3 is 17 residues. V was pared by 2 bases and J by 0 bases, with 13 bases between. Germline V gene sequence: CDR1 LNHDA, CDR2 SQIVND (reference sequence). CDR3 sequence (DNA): TGTGCCAGTAGTATAACGGGGGACTATGCAACTAATGAAAAACTGTTTTTT. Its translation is CASSITGDYATNEKLFF.

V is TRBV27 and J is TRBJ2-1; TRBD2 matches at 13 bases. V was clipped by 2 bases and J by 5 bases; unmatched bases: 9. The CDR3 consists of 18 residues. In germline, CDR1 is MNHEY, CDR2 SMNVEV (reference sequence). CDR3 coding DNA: TGTGCCAGCAGTTTAGGGTTTGGGGGACTAGCGGGAAACAATGAGCAGTTCTTC. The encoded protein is CASSLGFGGLAGNNEQFF.

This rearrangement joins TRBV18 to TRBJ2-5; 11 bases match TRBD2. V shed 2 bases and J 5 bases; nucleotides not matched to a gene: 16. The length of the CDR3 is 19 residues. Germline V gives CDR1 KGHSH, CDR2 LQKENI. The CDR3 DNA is TGTGCCAGCTCACCATCTCTAGCGGGGGGCCTACCTCAGAGGGAGACCCAGTACTTC. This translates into CASSPSLAGGLPQRETQYF.

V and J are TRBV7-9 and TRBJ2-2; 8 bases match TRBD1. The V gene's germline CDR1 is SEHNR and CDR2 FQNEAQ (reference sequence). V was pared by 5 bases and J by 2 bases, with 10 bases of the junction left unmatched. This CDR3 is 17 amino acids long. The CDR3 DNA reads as TGTGCCAGCAGCACGCCCCCGGGACAGGCCAACACCGGGGAGCTGTTTTTT. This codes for CASSTPPGQANTGELFF.